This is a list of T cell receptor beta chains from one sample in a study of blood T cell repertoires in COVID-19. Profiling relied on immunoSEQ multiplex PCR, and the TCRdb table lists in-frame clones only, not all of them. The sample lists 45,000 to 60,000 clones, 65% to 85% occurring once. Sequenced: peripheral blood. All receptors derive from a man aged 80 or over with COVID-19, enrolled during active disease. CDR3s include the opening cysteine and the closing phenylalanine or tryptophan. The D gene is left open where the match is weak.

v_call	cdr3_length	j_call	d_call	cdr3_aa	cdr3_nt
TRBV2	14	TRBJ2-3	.	CASSESAASDTQYF	TGTGCCAGCAGTGAGTCGGCGGCCTCCGATACGCAGTATTTT
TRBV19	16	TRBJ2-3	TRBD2	CASRGLAGTDGDTQYF	TGTGCCAGTAGGGGACTAGCGGGAACGGATGGAGATACGCAGTATTTT
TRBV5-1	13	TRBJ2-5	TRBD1	CASSPGQGETQYF	TGCGCCAGCAGCCCCGGACAGGGAGAGACCCAGTACTTC
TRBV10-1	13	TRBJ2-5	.	CASSEGVQETQYF	TGCGCCAGCAGTGAAGGAGTCCAAGAGACCCAGTACTTC
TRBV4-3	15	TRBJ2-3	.	CASSQDTPSTDTQYF	TGCGCCAGCAGCCAAGATACTCCGAGCACAGATACGCAGTATTTT
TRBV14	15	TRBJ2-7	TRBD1	CASSRTSGQYYEQYF	TGTGCCAGCAGCCGCACCTCGGGACAGTACTACGAGCAGTACTTC
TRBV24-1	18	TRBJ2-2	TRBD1	CATSDSRPGQGVTGELFF	TGTGCCACCAGTGATTCCCGTCCGGGACAGGGTGTCACCGGGGAGCTGTTTTTT
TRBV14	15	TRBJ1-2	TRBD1	CASSQDGGQYYGYTF	TGTGCCAGCAGCCAAGATGGGGGACAGTACTATGGCTACACCTTC
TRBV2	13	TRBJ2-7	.	CATSGDTSYEQYF	TGTGCCACCTCTGGGGACACCTCCTACGAGCAGTACTTC
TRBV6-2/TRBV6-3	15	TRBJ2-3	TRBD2	CASSETSGGAGAQYF	TGTGCCAGCAGCGAGACTAGCGGGGGGGCCGGGGCGCAGTATTTT
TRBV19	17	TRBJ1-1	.	CASSIDNRLGGGTEAFF	TGTGCCAGTAGTATAGATAATAGGCTGGGAGGGGGAACTGAAGCTTTCTTT
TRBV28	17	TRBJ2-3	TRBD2	CASSPTGQRGATDTQYF	TGTGCCAGCAGTCCCACGGGGCAGCGGGGGGCCACAGATACGCAGTATTTT
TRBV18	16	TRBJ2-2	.	CASSQVAAPGTGELFF	TGTGCCAGCTCACAAGTGGCGGCCCCGGGGACCGGGGAGCTGTTTTTT
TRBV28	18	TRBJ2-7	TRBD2	CASSVRLAPGRRAYEQYF	TGTGCCAGCAGTGTCCGACTAGCGCCGGGTAGACGCGCCTACGAGCAGTACTTC
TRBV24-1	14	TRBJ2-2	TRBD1	CATSETGDSGELFF	TGTGCCACCAGTGAGACAGGGGATAGCGGGGAGCTGTTTTTT
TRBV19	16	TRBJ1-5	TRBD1	CASSMSGTVLNQPQHF	TGTGCCAGTAGTATGTCCGGGACAGTACTCAATCAGCCCCAGCATTTT